One sample yielded the 11 T cell receptor beta chains listed below, sequenced in a study of shared clonotypes between healthy human individuals. TCRdb keeps only in-frame clones here, not all; method: immunoSEQ multiplex PCR. The table includes 500,000 to 650,000 clones, around 81% detected once. Source material: PBMCs. The receptors come from a woman aged 40 to 50 in good health. Some clones in this sample may be carry-over from other donors' samples.

The rearrangement joins TRBV5-1 to TRBJ1-1; D gene uncertain. Trimming took 2 bases from V and 2 from J, leaving 16 bases between them. In germline, CDR1 is SGHRS, CDR2 YFSETQ. The CDR3 is made up of 16 amino acids. The CDR3: CASSFLREGPNTEAFF. The CDR3 DNA follows: TGCGCCAGCAGCTTCCTCCGCGAAGGCCCTAACACTGAAGCTTTCTTT.

The V call is TRBV10-1, the J call TRBJ1-5; 7 bases align to TRBD1. V lost 4 bases, J lost 1 base, and 7 bases stayed unmatched. The CDR3 loop spans 16 amino acids. Germline CDR1 reads WNHNN; CDR2 reads SYGVQD (reference sequence). As DNA, the CDR3 is TGCGCCAGCAGTGCACGACAGGGACAGAGCAATCAGCCCCAGCATTTT. Its translation is CASSARQGQSNQPQHF.

With regard to this clone: A much larger clone differs by one base, so this may be a read error. The CDR3 does not close with the conserved phenylalanine or tryptophan, likely indicating a read error. J is TRBJ2-7 and V is TRBV18; 8 nucleotides line up with TRBD1. Germline loops: CDR1 KGHSH, CDR2 LQKENI. The J segment lost 6 bases and the V segment lost 4 bases, leaving 8 bases of the junction unmatched. The CDR3 is 14 amino acids. CDR3 residues: CASSRGQGPGEQYL. CDR3 nucleotide sequence: TGTGCCAGCTCACGCGGACAGGGCCCAGGCGAGCAGTACCTC.

This chain links TRBV7-3 with TRBJ2-7; 7 bases align to TRBD2. The CDR3 is made up of 16 amino acids. V lost 3 bases, J lost 5 bases, and 13 bases stayed unmatched. Germline V CDR1 and CDR2: SGHTA, FQGTGA. In nucleotides, the CDR3 is TGTGCCAGCAGCTTCATCTTTCGCGGGAGCGTCCACGAGCAGTACTTC. Translation: CASSFIFRGSVHEQYF.

This chain connects TRBV4-1 to TRBJ2-7; D unclear. The CDR3 spans 15 residues. Germline CDR1 and CDR2: MGHRA and YSYEKL. V shed 1 base and J shed 3 bases, with 13 bases lying between them. CDR3 in amino acids: CASSQGLANNYEQYF. CDR3 in DNA: TGCGCCAGCAGCCAAGGGTTAGCAAATAACTACGAGCAGTACTTC.

This clone was counted only a few times. The chain couples TRBV30 to TRBJ2-3, with TRBD2 identical over 8 bases. The CDR3 extends over 14 amino acids. Trimming at V came to 7 bases and at J to 4 bases, leaving 10 bases not matched to a gene. Germline lookup yields CDR1 GTSNPN and CDR2 SVGIG (reference sequence). The CDR3 region has the DNA TGTGCCTCAACTCAGCGGGAGTCGCCAGATACGCAGTATTTT. Its translation: CASTQRESPDTQYF.

Concerning this clone itself: This likely came from a read error, as a far larger clone is one base away. V and J are TRBV2 and TRBJ2-7, with D unclear. Germline V gives CDR1 SNHLY, CDR2 FYNNEI. The length of the CDR3 is 14 residues. The CDR3 region has the DNA TGTGCCAGCAGTGAGGGCAGCTACTCCTACGAGCAGTGCTTC. This encodes CASSEGSYSYEQCF.

The chain has TRBV14 and TRBJ2-3, with D perhaps TRBD2 (6 bases). The CDR3 length is 18 residues. The germline V and J ends were trimmed by 0 bases and 6 bases, with 22 bases remaining between them. CDR1 is SGHDN, CDR2 FVKESK, per germline. CDR3 bases: TGTGCCAGCAGCCAAGATCTTGAAACCCGGAGGGGACGGGATACGCAGTATTTT. It codes for CASSQDLETRRGRDTQYF.

CDR3 coding DNA: TGTGCCAGCTCGTCCTCCGGGAGGGGTAGCAATCAGCCCCAGCATTTT. Amino acids: CASSSSGRGSNQPQHF. The rearrangement links TRBV18 to TRBJ1-5; D might be TRBD1 (5 bases). Germline-derived CDR1 and CDR2 are KGHSH and LQKENI. The V end was cut by 6 bases, the J end by 0 bases, with 15 bases between. The CDR3 sequence is 16 residues long.

The V and J genes are TRBV5-1 and TRBJ1-1, with a possible D match to TRBD1 (5 bases). The CDR3 is 15 amino acids. Germline values: CDR1 SGHRS, CDR2 YFSETQ. The V gene lost 4 bases and the J gene lost 0 bases, with 13 bases spanning the gap. Written as DNA, the CDR3 is TGCGCCAGCAGCCTAAACGGACATATGAACACTGAAGCTTTCTTT. This encodes CASSLNGHMNTEAFF.

V is TRBV4-1 and J is TRBJ2-5; TRBD1 matches 9 bases. This CDR3 spans 16 amino acids. The germline gives CDR1 MGHRA, CDR2 YSYEKL. Losses at the gene ends were 6 bases for V and 4 bases for J; bases not matched to a gene: 12. CDR3 region: CASSRTQDRGGETQYF. CDR3 bases: TGCGCCAGCAGTCGGACCCAGGACAGGGGAGGAGAGACCCAGTACTTC.